A single sample gave rise to the 10 T cell receptor beta chains below, sequenced in a study of blood T cells in healthy people across ages. Primers used in a second PCR of about 7 to 12 cycles were a sample-barcoded 5' primer and a J-beta primer mix. One entry per CDR3 protein results from TCRdb running MiXCR on the 5' RACE reads. The table shows around 900,000 distinct CDR3 sequences, with about 30% occurring only once. The source material was blood. The receptors were gathered from a woman of 80 years or more in good health.

The V gene is TRBV2, the J gene TRBJ2-1, with D perhaps TRBD2 (6 bases). This CDR3 is built from 14 residues. V was pared by 6 bases and J by 6 bases, with 15 bases between. CDR1 and CDR2 from the germline V gene are SNHLY and FYNNEI. CDR3: CASRRDTPGNEQFF. For the CDR3, the DNA is TGTGCCAGCAGGCGGGATACTCCAGGCAATGAGCAGTTCTTC.

As for this clonotype: A single base separates this from a much larger clone, so it may be a read error. J is TRBJ2-1 and V is TRBV7-2, with 9 positions matching TRBD2. The J call may be wrong; the DNA end is better matched by TRBJ2-7. The CDR3 totals 15 residues. Germline CDR1 is SGHTA and CDR2 is FQGNSA. CDR3 residues: CASSPAGGSYNEQYF. In DNA, the CDR3 is TGTGCCAGCAGCCCAGCGGGGGGCTCCTACAATGAGCAGTACTTC.

This clonotype showed up many times. The V gene is TRBV21-1, the J gene TRBJ2-5; the D call TRBD1 from the table was never checked on the DNA. TRBV21-1 is listed as a pseudogene. The CDR3 consists of 14 residues. The CDR3 here is CASTPGTAKETQYF. The CDR3 nucleotides read TGTGCCAGCACCCCCGGGACAGCGAAAGAGACCCAGTACTTC.

Details on this clonotype: A much larger clone differs from this one at a single base, so this may be a read error. The chain carries TRBV4-3 and TRBJ2-5; 9 bases fit TRBD2. CDR1 is LGHNA and CDR2 is YSLEER in the germline V gene. J lost 11 bases, V lost 4 bases, and 17 bases had no gene match. The CDR3 extends over 16 amino acids. CDR3 nucleotides: TGCGCCAGCAGCCGATCCGCGGGGGGGGCCTACAATGAGCAGTACTTC. Translated, it gives CASSRSAGGAYNEQYF.

This clonotype was seen a few times. The chain joins TRBV28 to TRBJ2-6; D may be TRBD1 (6 bases). The CDR3 length is 16 residues. Germline-derived CDR1 and CDR2 are MDHEN and SYDVKM. With 4 bases removed from V and 4 bases from J, the gap between germline ends came to 14 bases. Here the CDR3 DNA reads TGTGCCAGCAGTTCGACCGCAGGGGTAGGGGCCAACGTCCTGACTTTC. Residues: CASSSTAGVGANVLTF.

This clonotype was observed at least ten times. The rearrangement joins TRBV10-1 to TRBJ1-2, with 8 nucleotides matching TRBD1. This CDR3 contains 13 residues. The trim removed 4 bases at V and 4 bases at J, leaving 2 bases unmatched. Germline V lookup: CDR1 WNHNN, CDR2 SYGVQD (reference sequence). The CDR3 nucleotides read TGCGCCAGCAGTGCCCAGGGGGCCTATGGCTACACCTTC. Amino acids: CASSAQGAYGYTF.

V and J are TRBV20-1 and TRBJ1-5; the match to TRBD1 covers 9 bases. Germline CDR1 is DFQATT and CDR2 is SNEGSKA (reference sequence). V dropped 6 bases and J dropped 4; count of bases not matched to a gene: 16. The CDR3 contains 17 residues. CDR3 protein: CSASPGDRGRENQPQHF. CDR3 coding DNA: TGCAGTGCCTCGCCCGGCGACAGGGGGAGGGAGAATCAGCCCCAGCATTTT.

Many counts were recorded for this clonotype. CDR3 protein: CASSYQGQGYGYTF. CDR3 nucleotides: TGTGCCAGCAGTTACCAGGGACAGGGCTATGGCTACACCTTC. The chain recombines TRBV6-5 with TRBJ1-2; 9 bases match TRBD1. The ends lost 2 bases at V and 4 bases at J; junction bases unmatched: 2. Germline V CDR1 and CDR2: MNHEY, SVGAGI. This CDR3 comprises 14 residues.

In its sample, this clonotype was seen many times. DNA for the CDR3: TGTGCCAGCATTCAGGACACAACTTACAATGAGCAGTTCTTC. It encodes CASIQDTTYNEQFF. The chain joins TRBV12-3 or TRBV12-4 to TRBJ2-1; weak D call: TRBD1 (5 bases). This CDR3 has 14 residues. Trimming shortened V by 7 bases and J by 4 bases, and 14 bases separated the two germline ends.

The rearrangement joins TRBV5-4 to TRBJ2-2; D remains unclear. There are 15 residues in the CDR3. V lost 0 bases to trimming and J lost 4 bases, with 10 bases between them. From germline, CDR1 is SGHNT and CDR2 YYREEE (reference sequence). CDR3 loop: CASSLGGSSTGELFF. The CDR3 coding sequence is TGTGCCAGCAGCTTGGGGGGATCAAGCACCGGGGAGCTGTTTTTT.